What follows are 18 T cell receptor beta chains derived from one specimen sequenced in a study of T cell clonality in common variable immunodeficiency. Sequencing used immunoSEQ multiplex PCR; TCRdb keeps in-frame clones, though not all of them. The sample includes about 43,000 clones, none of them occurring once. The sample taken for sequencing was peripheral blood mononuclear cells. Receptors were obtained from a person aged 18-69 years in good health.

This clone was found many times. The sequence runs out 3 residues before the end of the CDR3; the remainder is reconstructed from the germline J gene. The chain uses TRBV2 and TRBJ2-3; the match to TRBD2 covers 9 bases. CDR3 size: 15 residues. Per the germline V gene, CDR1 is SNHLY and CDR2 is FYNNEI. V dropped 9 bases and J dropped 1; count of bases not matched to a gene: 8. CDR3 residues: CARPKAGGRTDTQYF. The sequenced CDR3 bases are TGTGCCAGACCCAAAGCGGGGGGACGCACAGATACG.

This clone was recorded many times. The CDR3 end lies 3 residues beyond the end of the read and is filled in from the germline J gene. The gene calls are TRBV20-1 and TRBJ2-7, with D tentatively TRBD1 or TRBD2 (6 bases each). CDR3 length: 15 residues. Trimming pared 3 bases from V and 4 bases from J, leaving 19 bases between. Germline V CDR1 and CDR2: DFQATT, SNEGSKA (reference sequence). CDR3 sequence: CSAREGTGRTYEQYF. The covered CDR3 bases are TGCAGTGCTAGGGAGGGAACAGGGAGAACTTACGAG.

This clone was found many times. The CDR3 bases that were read are TGTGCCAGCAGCCGATCGGACAGTAATCAGCCC. Amino acid sequence: CASSRSDSNQP. The whole CDR3 protein is CASSRSDSNQPQHF. The chain is built from TRBV5-5 and TRBJ1-5; a weak D match, TRBD1 (6 bases). The CDR3 extends 3 residues past the end of the read, so its final part is completed from the germline J gene. With 4 bases removed from V and 4 bases from J, the gap between germline ends came to 12 bases. Germline V gene sequence: CDR1 SGHKS, CDR2 YYEKEE (reference sequence). CDR3 length: 14 amino acids.

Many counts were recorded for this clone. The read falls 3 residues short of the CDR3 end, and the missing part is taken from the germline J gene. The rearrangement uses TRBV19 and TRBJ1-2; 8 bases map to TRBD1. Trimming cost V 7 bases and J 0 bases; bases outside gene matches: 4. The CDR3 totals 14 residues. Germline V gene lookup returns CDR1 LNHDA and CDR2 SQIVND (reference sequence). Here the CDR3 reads CASTPQGANYGYTF. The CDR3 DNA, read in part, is TGTGCCAGTACCCCACAGGGGGCTAACTATGGC.

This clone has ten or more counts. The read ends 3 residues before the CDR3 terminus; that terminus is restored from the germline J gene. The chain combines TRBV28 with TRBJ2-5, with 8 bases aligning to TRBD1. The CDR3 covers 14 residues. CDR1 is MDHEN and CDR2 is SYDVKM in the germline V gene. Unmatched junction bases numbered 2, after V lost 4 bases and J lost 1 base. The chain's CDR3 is CASSYRGFQETQYF. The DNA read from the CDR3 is TGTGCCAGCAGTTACAGGGGGTTCCAAGAGACC.

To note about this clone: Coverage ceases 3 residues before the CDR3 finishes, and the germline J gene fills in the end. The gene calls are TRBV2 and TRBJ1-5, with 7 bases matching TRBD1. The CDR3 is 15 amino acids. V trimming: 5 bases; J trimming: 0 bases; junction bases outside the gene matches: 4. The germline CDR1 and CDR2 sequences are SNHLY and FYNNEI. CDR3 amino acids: CASSPTGYSNQPQHF. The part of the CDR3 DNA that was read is TGTGCCAGCAGTCCGACAGGGTATAGCAATCAGCCC. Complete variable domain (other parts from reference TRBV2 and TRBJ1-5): EPEVTQTPSHQVTQMGQEVILRCVPISNHLYFYWYRQILGQKVEFLVSFYNNEISEKSEIFDDQFSVERPDGSNFTLKIRSTKLEDSAMYFCASSPTGYSNQPQHFGDGTRLSIL.

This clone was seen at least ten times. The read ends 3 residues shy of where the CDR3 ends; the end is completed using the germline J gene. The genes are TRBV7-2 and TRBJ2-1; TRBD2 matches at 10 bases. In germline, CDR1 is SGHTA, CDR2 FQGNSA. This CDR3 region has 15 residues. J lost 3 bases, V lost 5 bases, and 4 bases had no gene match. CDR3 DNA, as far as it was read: TGTGCCAGCAGCCCAGCGGGAGGGAGCTACAATGAG. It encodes CASSPAGGSYNE. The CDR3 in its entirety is CASSPAGGSYNEQFF.

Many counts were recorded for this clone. The CDR3 loop is CAWRDRRFIYGYTF. The part of the CDR3 DNA that was read is TGTGCCTGGAGGGACAGGAGATTTATCTATGGC. The V gene is TRBV30, the J gene TRBJ1-2; 7 nucleotides align to TRBD1. The read ends 3 residues before the CDR3 terminus; that terminus is restored from the germline J gene. V lost 3 bases and J lost 4; bases outside the gene matches: 8. Germline CDR1 is GTSNPN and CDR2 is SVGIG (reference sequence). This CDR3 is 14 amino acids long.

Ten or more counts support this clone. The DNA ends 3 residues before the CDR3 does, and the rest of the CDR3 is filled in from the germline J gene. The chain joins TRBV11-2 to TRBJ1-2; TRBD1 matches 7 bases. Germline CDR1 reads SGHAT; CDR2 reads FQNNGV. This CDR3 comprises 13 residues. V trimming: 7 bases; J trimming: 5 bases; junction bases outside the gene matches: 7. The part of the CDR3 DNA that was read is TGTGCCAGCACACCGGGACAGACGTATGGC. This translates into CASTPGQTYG. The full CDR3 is CASTPGQTYGYTF.

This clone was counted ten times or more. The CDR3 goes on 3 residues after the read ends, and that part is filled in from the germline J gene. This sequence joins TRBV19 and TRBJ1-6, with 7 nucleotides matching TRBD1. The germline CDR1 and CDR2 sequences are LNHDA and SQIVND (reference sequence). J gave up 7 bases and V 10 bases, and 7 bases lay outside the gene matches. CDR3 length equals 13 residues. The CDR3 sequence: CATGQAPNSPLHF. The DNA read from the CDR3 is TGTGCCACCGGACAGGCCCCAAATTCACCC.

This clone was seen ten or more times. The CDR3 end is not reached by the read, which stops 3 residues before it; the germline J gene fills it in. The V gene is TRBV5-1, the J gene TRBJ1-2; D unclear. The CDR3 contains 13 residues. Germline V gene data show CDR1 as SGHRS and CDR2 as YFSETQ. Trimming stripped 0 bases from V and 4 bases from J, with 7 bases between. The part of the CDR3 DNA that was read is TGCGCCAGCAGCTTGGACTTTGGCTATGGC. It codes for CASSLDFGYG. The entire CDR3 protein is CASSLDFGYGYTF. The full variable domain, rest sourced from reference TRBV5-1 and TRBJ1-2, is KAGVTQTPRYLIKTRGQQVTLSCSPISGHRSVSWYQQTPGQGLQFLFEYFSETQRNKGNFPGRFSGRQFSNSRSEMNVSTLELGDSALYLCASSLDFGYGYTFGSGTRLTVV.

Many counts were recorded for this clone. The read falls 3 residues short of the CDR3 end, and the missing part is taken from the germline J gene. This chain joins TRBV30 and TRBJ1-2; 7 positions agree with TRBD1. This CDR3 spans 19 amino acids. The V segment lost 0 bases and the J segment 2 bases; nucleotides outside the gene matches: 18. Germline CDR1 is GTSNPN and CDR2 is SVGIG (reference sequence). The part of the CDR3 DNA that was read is TGTGCCTGGAGTGTACGGAGGGAGGGACAGCAGCGAATAAACTATGGC. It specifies CAWSVRREGQQRINYG. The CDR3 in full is CAWSVRREGQQRINYGYTF.

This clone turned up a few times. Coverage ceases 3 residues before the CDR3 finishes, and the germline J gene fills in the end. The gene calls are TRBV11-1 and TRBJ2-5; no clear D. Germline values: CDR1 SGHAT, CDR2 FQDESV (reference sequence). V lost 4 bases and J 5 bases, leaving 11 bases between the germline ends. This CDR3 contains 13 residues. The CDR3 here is CASSSTDSETQYF. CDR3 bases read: TGTGCCAGCAGCTCCACAGATTCTGAGACC.

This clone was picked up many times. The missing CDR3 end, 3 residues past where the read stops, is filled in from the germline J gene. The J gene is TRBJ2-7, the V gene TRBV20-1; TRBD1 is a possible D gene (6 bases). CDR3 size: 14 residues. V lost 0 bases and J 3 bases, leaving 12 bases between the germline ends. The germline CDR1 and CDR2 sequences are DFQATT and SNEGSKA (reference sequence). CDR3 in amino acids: CSARDGTIGYEQYF. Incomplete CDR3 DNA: TGCAGTGCTAGAGACGGGACAATCGGCTACGAG.

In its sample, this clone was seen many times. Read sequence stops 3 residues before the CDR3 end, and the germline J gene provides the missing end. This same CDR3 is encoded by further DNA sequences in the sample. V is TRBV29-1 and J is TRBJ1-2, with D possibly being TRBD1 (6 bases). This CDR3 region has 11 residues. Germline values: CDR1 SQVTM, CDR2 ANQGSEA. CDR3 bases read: TGCAGCGCCTGGACAGCCGTAGGC. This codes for CSAWTAVG. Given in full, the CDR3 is CSAWTAVGYTF.

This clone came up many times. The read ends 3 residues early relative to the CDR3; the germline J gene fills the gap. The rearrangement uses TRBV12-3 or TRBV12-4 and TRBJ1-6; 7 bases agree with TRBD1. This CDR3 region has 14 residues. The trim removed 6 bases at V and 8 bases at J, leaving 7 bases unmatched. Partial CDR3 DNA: TGTGCCAGCAGACTCGACAGGGAGGATTCACCC. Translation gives CASRLDREDSP. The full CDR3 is CASRLDREDSPLHF.

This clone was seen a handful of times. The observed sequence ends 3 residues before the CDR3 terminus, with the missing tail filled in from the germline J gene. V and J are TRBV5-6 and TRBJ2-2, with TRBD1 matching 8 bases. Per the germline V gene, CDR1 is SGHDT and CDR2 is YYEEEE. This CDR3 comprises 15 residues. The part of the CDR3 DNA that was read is TGTGCCAGCAGATCGGGACAGGCGGAAAATTCACCG. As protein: CASRSGQAENSP. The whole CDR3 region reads CASRSGQAENSPLFF. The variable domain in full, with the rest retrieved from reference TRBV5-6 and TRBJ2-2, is DAGVTQSPTHLIKTRGQQVTLRCSPKSGHDTVSWYQQALGQGPQFIFQYYEEEERQRGNFPDRFSGHQFPNYSSELNVNALLLGDSALYLCASRSGQAENSPLFFGEGSRLTVL.

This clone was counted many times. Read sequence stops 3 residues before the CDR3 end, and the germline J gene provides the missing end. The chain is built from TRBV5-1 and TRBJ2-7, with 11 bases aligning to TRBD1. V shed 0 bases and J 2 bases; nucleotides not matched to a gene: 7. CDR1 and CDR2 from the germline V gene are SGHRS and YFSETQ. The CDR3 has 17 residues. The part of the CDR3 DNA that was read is TGCGCCAGCAGCTTGGGGGGAGGGGGACAGGGGGCCTACGAG. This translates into CASSLGGGGQGAYE. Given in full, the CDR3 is CASSLGGGGQGAYEQYF.